Presented here are 24 T cell receptor beta chains from one specimen sequenced in a study of T cells expressing NK-cell markers. One entry per CDR3 protein, without DNA, is what TCRdb gives after re-calling the 5' RACE reads. This sample contains about 460,000 distinct CDR3 sequences. The sequenced sample consisted of blood T cells: a sorted CD56 or NKG2C T cell subset, CD4+ or CD8+ T cells, or bulk PBMC T cells (not recorded which). The receptors here all came from a woman aged 45-65 years in good health.

The chain links TRBV20-1 to TRBJ2-3. Germline CDR1 and CDR2: DFQATT and SNEGSKA (reference sequence). CDR3 size: 12 residues. The CDR3 reads CSARDLADTQYF.

The chain links TRBV5-1 to TRBJ1-4; the D gene TCRdb calls, TRBD1, cannot be checked with no DNA. The CDR3 is 16 residues long. Germline lookup yields CDR1 SGHRS and CDR2 YFSETQ. This CDR3 reads CASSSSRDRVREKLFF.

The chain joins TRBV14 to TRBJ2-1; the D call of TRBD2 rests on TCRdb alone, since no DNA is present to check it. From germline, CDR1 is SGHDN and CDR2 FVKESK. The CDR3 has 16 residues. This chain's CDR3 is CASSQVAGGNYNEQFF.

The CDR3 sequence is CASSYEMRRDETQYF. V gene TRBV5-1 combines with J gene TRBJ2-5; lacking DNA, the TRBD1 call made by TCRdb goes unchecked. In germline, CDR1 is SGHRS, CDR2 YFSETQ. This CDR3 is built from 15 residues.

The J gene is TRBJ1-1, the V gene TRBV5-1; TCRdb indicates TRBD1, and absent DNA this call remains unverified. Germline V gene sequence: CDR1 SGHRS, CDR2 YFSETQ. CDR3 length equals 17 residues. CDR3 sequence reads: CASSSISPDRVGTEAFF.

The genes are TRBV11-1 and TRBJ2-1; TCRdb returns TRBD2, unconfirmable since there is no DNA. The CDR3 extends over 14 amino acids. Germline lookup yields CDR1 SGHAT and CDR2 FQDESV (reference sequence). The CDR3 loop reads CASSGPSGSNEQFF.

This sequence joins TRBV9 and TRBJ2-6; absent DNA, TCRdb's TRBD1 call cannot be checked. Germline assignment: CDR1 SGDLS and CDR2 YYNGEE. The CDR3 spans 15 residues. This chain's CDR3 is CASGPGQAGANVLTF.

The chain has TRBV12-3 or TRBV12-4 and TRBJ1-2. CDR3 length: 14 residues. CDR3: CASSYGENNYGYTF.

V gene TRBV10-3 combines with J gene TRBJ2-1; TCRdb picks TRBD2, but there is no DNA to check that call. The CDR3 contains 11 residues. The germline V gene has CDR1 ENHRY and CDR2 SYGVKD. CDR3 sequence: CAITRDNEQFF.

This sequence joins TRBV3-1 and TRBJ2-3; TCRdb proposes TRBD2, but this gene call is untestable without DNA. Germline CDR1 reads LGHDT; CDR2 reads YNNKEL (reference sequence). There are 18 residues in the CDR3. The CDR3 region is CASSLGELAGGATDTQYF.

The V and J genes are TRBV5-1 and TRBJ2-3; TCRdb lists TRBD2, though no DNA is available to test this call. The CDR3 covers 18 residues. The V gene's germline CDR1 is SGHRS and CDR2 YFSETQ. The CDR3 sequence is CASSSRTSGSLGTDTQYF. The full variable domain, in which reference TRBV5-1 and TRBJ2-3 provide the parts outside the CDR3, is KAGVTQTPRYLIKTRGQQVTLSCSPISGHRSVSWYQQTPGQGLQFLFEYFSETQRNKGNFPGRFSGRQFSNSRSEMNVSTLELGDSALYLCASSSRTSGSLGTDTQYFGPGTRLTVL.

J is TRBJ2-7 and V is TRBV20-1; TCRdb outputs TRBD1, but without DNA this stays unchecked. Germline V gene lookup returns CDR1 DFQATT and CDR2 SNEGSKA (reference sequence). The CDR3 runs to 12 residues. The chain's CDR3 is CSVGQGSYEQYF.

The genes are TRBV3-1 and TRBJ2-7. The V gene's germline CDR1 is LGHDT and CDR2 YNNKEL (reference sequence). CDR3 size: 15 residues. The CDR3 sequence is CASSRRGLASYEQYF.

The chain recombines TRBV12-3 or TRBV12-4 with TRBJ2-2. CDR3 size: 12 residues. CDR3 region: CASRSEAGELFF.

V gene TRBV30 combines with J gene TRBJ2-2; TCRdb returns TRBD2, unconfirmable since there is no DNA. The CDR3 has 13 amino acids. Germline loops: CDR1 GTSNPN, CDR2 SVGIG (reference sequence). The chain's CDR3 is CACDGGRARELFF.

The V call is TRBV12-3 or TRBV12-4, the J call TRBJ1-3; the TCRdb D gene call, TRBD1, has no DNA to confirm it. The CDR3 is 17 amino acids. CDR3 sequence: CASSLGTGGLSGNTIYF.

The CDR3 sequence: CASTQAGDRGFTDTQYF. This sequence joins TRBV4-1 and TRBJ2-3; TCRdb's D gene call, TRBD1, goes unchecked for lack of DNA. CDR1 is MGHRA, CDR2 YSYEKL, per germline. The CDR3 has 17 amino acids.

The J gene is TRBJ1-1, the V gene TRBV12-3 or TRBV12-4; TCRdb proposes TRBD1, but this gene call is untestable without DNA. The CDR3 has 16 amino acids. The CDR3 reads CASRSQTGTGDTEAFF.

V usage is TRBV2 and J usage is TRBJ2-1. The CDR3 consists of 17 residues. Germline loops: CDR1 SNHLY, CDR2 FYNNEI. The CDR3 is CASSEEVMTDGYNEQFF.

The V and J genes are TRBV12-3 or TRBV12-4 and TRBJ2-1; TCRdb's D gene call, TRBD2, goes unchecked for lack of DNA. This CDR3 has 17 amino acids. CDR3 residues: CASSPPVGTSGYNEQFF.

The rearrangement uses TRBV2 and TRBJ2-1; TCRdb's D call of TRBD2 is untestable without DNA. The CDR3 spans 15 residues. Germline assignment: CDR1 SNHLY and CDR2 FYNNEI. The CDR3 is CATNPWAGGGNEQFF.

The rearrangement uses TRBV7-9 and TRBJ1-2; there is no DNA to check the TCRdb D call of TRBD1. In germline, CDR1 is SEHNR, CDR2 FQNEAQ (reference sequence). The CDR3 is 14 amino acids. CDR3 sequence: CASSLVIVPGGYTF.

The chain combines TRBV20-1 with TRBJ1-1; checking the TCRdb D call of TRBD1 is not possible without DNA. The CDR3 is 12 residues long. Germline V gene data show CDR1 as DFQATT and CDR2 as SNEGSKA (reference sequence). This chain's CDR3 is CSARDQGNEAFF.

The chain couples TRBV12-3 or TRBV12-4 to TRBJ2-1; TCRdb calls TRBD2, which cannot be checked without DNA. The CDR3 is 12 residues long. The CDR3 spells CASSTRGPEQFF.